This TCR beta chain was identified during a study of shared clonotypes between healthy human individuals. This clone was observed a handful of times. The target antigen is unknown. Study results and limitations: Between several donors, naive CD4 clonotypes were shared at a level of about 5%.

Deep-level settings were used for running the assay. Over several immunoSEQ plates, each subset's genomic DNA was distributed in even portions. Here immunoSEQ multiplex PCR was the method, and the copy in TCRdb shows in-frame clones only, minus some. The sample shows more than 2,000,000 clones, 93% of them seen only once. Germline CDR1 is SGHTA and CDR2 is FQGTGA. With 4 bases removed from V and 13 bases from J, the gap between germline ends came to 8 bases. The CDR3 contains 11 residues. This TCR derives from a man aged 18 to 30 in good health. Some clones in this sample may be carry-over from other donors' samples. V gene TRBV7-3 combines with J gene TRBJ2-6, with unresolved D. Sequencing used naive CD4+ T cells from PBMCs. Subset given: CD45RA+ positively selected. Written as DNA, the CDR3 is TGTGCCAGCAGCTCTGGTGGGGTCCTGACTTTC. Its translation: CASSSGGVLTF.